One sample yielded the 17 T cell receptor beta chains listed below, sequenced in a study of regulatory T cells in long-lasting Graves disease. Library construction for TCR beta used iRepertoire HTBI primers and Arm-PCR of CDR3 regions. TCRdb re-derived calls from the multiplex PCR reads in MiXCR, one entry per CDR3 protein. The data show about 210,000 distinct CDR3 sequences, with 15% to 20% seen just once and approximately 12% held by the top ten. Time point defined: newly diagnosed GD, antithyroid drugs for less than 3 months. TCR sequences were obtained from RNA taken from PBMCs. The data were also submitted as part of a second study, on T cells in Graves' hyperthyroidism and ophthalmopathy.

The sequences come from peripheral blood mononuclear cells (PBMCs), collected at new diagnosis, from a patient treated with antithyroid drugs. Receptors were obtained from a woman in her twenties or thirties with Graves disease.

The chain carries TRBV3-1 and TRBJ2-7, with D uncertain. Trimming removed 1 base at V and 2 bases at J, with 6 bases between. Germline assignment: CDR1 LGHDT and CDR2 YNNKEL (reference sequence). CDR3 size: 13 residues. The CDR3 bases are TGTGCCAGCAGCCAAGCGGCCGCCTACGAGCAGTACTTC. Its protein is CASSQAAAYEQYF.

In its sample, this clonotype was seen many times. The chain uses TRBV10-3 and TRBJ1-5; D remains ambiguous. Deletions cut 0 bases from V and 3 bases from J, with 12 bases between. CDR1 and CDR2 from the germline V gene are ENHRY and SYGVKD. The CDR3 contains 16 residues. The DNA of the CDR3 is TGTGCCATCAGTGAGTCCGAACACGGGCCCAATCAGCCCCAGCATTTT. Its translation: CAISESEHGPNQPQHF.

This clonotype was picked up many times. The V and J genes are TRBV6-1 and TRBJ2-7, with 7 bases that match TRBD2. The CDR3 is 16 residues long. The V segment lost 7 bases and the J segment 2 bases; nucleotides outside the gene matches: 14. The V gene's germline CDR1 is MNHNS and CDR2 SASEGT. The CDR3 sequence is CASIPRGGGPTYEQYF. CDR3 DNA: TGTGCCAGCATTCCGAGGGGCGGGGGTCCCACCTACGAGCAGTACTTC.

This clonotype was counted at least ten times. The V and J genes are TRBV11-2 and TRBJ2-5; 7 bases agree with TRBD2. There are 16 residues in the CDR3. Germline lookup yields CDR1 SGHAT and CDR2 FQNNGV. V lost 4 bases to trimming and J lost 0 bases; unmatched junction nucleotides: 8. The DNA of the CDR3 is TGTGCCAGCAGCTCCAGCTCGGGGGGATACCAAGAGACCCAGTACTTC. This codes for CASSSSSGGYQETQYF.

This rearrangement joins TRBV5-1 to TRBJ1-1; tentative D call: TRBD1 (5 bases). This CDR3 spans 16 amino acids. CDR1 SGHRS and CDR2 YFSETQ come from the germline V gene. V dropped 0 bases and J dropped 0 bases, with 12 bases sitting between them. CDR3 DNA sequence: TGCGCCAGCAGCTTGGCCAGGGAGGTCATGAACACTGAAGCTTTCTTT. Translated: CASSLAREVMNTEAFF.

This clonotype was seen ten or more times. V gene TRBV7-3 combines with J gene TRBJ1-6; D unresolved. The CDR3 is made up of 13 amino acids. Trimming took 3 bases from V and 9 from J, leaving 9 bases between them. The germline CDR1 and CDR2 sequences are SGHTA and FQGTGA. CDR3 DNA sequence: TGTGCCAGCAGCTTCGGGGTCGCTTCACCCCTCCACTTT. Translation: CASSFGVASPLHF. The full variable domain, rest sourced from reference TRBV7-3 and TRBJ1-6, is GAGVSQTPSNKVTEKGKYVELRCDPISGHTALYWYRQSLGQGPEFLIYFQGTGAADDSGLPNDRFFAVRPEGSVSTLKIQRTERGDSAVYLCASSFGVASPLHFGNGTRLTVT.

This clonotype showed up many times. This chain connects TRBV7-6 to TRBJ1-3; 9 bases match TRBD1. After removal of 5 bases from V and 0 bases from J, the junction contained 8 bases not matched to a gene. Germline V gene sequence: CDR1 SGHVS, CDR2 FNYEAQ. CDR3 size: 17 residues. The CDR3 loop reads CASSPRQGVSSGNTIYF. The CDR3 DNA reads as TGTGCCAGCAGCCCACGACAGGGGGTGAGCTCTGGAAACACCATATATTTT.

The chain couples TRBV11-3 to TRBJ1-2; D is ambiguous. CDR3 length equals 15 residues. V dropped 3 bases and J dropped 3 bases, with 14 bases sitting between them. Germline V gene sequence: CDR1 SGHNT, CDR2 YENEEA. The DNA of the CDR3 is TGTGCCAGCAGCTTCAGTGGACGGACGCACTATGGCTACACCTTC. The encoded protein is CASSFSGRTHYGYTF.

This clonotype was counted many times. The CDR3 coding sequence is TGTGCCAGCAGCTTAGTGGTACAGAGCTCCTATAATTCACCCCTCCACTTT. Its protein is CASSLVVQSSYNSPLHF. V usage is TRBV11-2 and J usage is TRBJ1-6, with D unclear. V shed 1 base and J shed 0 bases, with 10 bases lying between them. The CDR3 loop spans 17 amino acids. The germline V gene has CDR1 SGHAT and CDR2 FQNNGV.

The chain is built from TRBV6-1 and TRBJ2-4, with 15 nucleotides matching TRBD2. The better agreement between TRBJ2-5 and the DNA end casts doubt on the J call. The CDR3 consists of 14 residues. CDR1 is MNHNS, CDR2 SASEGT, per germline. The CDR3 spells CASRGTSGGETQYF. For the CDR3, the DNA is TGTGCCAGCAGGGGGACTAGCGGGGGGGAGACCCAGTACTTC.

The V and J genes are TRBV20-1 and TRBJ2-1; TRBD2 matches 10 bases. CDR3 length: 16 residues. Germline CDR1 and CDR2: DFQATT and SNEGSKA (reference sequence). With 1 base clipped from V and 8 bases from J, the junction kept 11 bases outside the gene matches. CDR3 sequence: CSARGQSSGSWDEQFF. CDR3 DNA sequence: TGCAGTGCTAGAGGTCAGTCTAGCGGGAGTTGGGATGAGCAGTTCTTC.

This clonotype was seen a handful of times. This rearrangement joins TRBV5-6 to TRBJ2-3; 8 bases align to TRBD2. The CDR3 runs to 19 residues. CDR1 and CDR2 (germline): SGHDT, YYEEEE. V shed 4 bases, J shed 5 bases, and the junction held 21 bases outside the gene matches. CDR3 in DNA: TGTGCCAGCAGCCCGACGGGGAGGAGCAGAGCGGGGGCGGTAGATACGCAGTATTTT. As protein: CASSPTGRSRAGAVDTQYF.

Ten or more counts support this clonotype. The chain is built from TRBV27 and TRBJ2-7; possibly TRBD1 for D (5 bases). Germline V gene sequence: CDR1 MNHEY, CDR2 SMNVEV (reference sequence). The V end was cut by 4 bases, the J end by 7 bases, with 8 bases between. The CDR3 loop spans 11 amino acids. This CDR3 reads CASSSQGEQYF. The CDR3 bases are TGTGCCAGCAGTTCCCAGGGTGAGCAGTACTTC.

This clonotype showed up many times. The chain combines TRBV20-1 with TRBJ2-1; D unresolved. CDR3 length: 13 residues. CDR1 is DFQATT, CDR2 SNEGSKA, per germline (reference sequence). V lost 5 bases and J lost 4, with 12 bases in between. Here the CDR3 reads CSAPTDPYNEQFF. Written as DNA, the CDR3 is TGCAGTGCTCCGACGGACCCGTACAATGAGCAGTTCTTC.

CDR3 protein: CASSAEQTAFPEAFF. DNA of the CDR3: TGTGCCAGCAGTGCGGAACAGACGGCCTTCCCTGAAGCTTTCTTT. This sequence joins TRBV2 and TRBJ1-1; D is uncertain. CDR3 length: 15 amino acids. CDR1 is SNHLY, CDR2 FYNNEI, per germline. Trimming pared 4 bases from V and 6 bases from J, leaving 18 bases between.

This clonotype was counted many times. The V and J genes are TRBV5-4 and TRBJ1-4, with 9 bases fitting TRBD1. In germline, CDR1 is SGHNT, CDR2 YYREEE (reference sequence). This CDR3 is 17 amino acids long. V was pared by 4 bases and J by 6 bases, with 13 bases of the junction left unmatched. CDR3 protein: CASSDAKDRGGHEKLFF. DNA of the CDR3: TGTGCCAGCAGCGACGCGAAGGACAGGGGTGGGCATGAAAAACTGTTTTTT.

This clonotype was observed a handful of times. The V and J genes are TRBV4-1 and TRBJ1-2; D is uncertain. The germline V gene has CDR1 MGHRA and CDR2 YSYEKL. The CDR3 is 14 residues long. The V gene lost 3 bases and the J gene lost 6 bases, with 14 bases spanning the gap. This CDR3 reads CASSHPTRTDGYTF. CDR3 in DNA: TGCGCCAGCAGCCATCCGACGAGGACTGATGGCTACACCTTC.